This T cell receptor beta chain was retrieved from a study of blood T cell repertoires in COVID-19. Study-level background: In each case, the material was cDNA or gDNA derived from T cells, B-cell-depleted T cells, or PBMCs.

Deletions cut 2 bases from V and 2 bases from J, with 11 bases between. This CDR3 spans 15 amino acids. CDR1 and CDR2 (germline): SGHNT, YENEEA. Sequencing was performed with immunoSEQ multiplex PCR; in TCRdb, only in-frame clones are kept and a portion is missing. The data show roughly 97,000 clones, about 89% seen once. This clonotype originated in a human donor in a cohort sampled during active COVID-19. Input material: peripheral blood. The rearrangement joins TRBV11-3 to TRBJ2-3, with a tentative D call TRBD1 (6 bases). The CDR3 reads CASSLQGPPTDTQYF. The CDR3 region has the DNA TGTGCCAGCAGCTTACAGGGGCCCCCCACAGATACGCAGTATTTT.